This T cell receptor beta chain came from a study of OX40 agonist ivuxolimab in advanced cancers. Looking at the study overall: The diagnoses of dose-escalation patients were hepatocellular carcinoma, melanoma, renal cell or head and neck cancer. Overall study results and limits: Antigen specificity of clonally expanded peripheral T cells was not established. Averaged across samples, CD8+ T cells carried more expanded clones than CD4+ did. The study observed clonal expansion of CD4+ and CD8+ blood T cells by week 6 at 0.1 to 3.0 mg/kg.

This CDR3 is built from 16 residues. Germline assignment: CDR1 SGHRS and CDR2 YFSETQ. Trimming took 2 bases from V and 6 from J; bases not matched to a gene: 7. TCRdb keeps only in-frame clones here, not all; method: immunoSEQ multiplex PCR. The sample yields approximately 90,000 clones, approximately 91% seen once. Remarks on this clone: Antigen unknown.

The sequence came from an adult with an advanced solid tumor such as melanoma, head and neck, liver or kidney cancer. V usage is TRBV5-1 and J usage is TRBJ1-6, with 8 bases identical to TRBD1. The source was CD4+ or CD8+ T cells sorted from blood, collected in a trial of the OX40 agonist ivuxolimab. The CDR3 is CASSLLQGAANSPLHF. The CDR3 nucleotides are TGCGCCAGCAGCTTATTGCAGGGGGCCGCTAATTCACCCCTCCACTTT.